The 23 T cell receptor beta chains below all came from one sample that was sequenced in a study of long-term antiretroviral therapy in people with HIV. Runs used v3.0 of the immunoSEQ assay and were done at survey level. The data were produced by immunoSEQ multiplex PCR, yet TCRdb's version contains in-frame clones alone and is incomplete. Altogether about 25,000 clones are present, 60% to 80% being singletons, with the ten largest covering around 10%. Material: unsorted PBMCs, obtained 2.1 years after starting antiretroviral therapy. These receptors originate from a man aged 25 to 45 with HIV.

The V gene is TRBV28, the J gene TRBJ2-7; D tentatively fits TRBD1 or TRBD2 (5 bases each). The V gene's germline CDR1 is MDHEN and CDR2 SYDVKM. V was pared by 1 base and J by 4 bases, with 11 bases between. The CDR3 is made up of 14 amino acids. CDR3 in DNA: TGTGCCAGCAGTTTATTTAGGGGCGGGTACGAGCAGTACTTC. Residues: CASSLFRGGYEQYF.

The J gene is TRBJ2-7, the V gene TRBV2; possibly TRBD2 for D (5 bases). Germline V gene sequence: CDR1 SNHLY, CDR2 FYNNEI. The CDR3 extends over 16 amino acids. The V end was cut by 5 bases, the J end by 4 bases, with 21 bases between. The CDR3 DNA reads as TGTGCCAGCAGTTTCAACGTCGCGGGTTCCCGTTACGAGCAGTACTTC. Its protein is CASSFNVAGSRYEQYF.

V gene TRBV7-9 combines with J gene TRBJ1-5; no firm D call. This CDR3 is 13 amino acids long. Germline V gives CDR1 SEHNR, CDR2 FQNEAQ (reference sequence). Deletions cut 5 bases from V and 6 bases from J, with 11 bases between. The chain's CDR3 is CASSRDRGQPQHF. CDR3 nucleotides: TGTGCCAGCAGCCGAGACCGGGGTCAGCCCCAGCATTTT. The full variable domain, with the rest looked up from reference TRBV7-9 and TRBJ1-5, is DTGVSQNPRHKITKRGQNVTFRCDPISEHNRLYWYRQTLGQGPEFLTYFQNEAQLEKSRLLSDRFSAERPKGSFSTLEIQRTEQGDSAMYLCASSRDRGQPQHFGDGTRLSIL.

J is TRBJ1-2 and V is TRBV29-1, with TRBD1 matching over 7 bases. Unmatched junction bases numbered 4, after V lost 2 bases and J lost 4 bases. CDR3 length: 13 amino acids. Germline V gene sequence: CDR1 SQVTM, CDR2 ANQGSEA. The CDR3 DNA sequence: TGCAGCGTTGAATCGGACAGGCTCTATGGCTACACCTTC. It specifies CSVESDRLYGYTF.

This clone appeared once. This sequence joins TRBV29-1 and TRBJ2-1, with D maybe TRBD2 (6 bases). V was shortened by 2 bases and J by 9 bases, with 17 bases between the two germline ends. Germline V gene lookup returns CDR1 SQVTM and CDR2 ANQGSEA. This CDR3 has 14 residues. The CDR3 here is CSVERRARAGEQFF. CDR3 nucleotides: TGCAGCGTTGAACGGAGGGCACGGGCGGGTGAGCAGTTCTTC.

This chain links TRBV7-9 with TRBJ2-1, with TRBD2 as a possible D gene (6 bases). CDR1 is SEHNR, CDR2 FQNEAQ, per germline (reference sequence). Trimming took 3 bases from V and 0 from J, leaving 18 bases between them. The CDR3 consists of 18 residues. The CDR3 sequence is CASSFGSWSGSSYNEQFF. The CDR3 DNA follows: TGTGCCAGCAGCTTTGGTTCCTGGTCCGGGAGCTCCTACAATGAGCAGTTCTTC. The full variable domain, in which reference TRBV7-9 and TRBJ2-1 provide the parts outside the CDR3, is DTGVSQNPRHKITKRGQNVTFRCDPISEHNRLYWYRQTLGQGPEFLTYFQNEAQLEKSRLLSDRFSAERPKGSFSTLEIQRTEQGDSAMYLCASSFGSWSGSSYNEQFFGPGTRLTVL.

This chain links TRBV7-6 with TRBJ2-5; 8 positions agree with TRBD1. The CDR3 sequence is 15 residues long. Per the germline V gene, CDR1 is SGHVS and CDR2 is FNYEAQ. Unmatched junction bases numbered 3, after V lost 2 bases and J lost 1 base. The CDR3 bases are TGTGCCAGCAGCTTACTGGACAGGGTCCAAGAGACCCAGTACTTC. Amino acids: CASSLLDRVQETQYF.

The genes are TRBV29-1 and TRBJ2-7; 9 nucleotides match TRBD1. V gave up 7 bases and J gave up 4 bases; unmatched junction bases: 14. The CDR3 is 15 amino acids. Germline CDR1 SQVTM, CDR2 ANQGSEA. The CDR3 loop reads CSAWGPGTGNYEQYF. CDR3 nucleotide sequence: TGCAGCGCATGGGGACCCGGGACAGGGAATTACGAGCAGTACTTC.

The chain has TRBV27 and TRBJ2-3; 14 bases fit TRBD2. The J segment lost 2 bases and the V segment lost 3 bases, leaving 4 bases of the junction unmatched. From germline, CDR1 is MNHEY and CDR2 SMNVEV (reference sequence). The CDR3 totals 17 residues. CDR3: CASSFRLAGGPTDTQYF. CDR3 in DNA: TGTGCCAGCAGTTTCCGACTAGCGGGAGGGCCCACAGATACGCAGTATTTT.

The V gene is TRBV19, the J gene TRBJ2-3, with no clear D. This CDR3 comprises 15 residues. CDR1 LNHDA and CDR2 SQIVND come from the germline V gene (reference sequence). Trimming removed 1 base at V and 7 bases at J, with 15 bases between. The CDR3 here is CASSIAQDLGHTQYF. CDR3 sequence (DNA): TGTGCCAGTAGTATAGCTCAAGACCTGGGCCATACGCAGTATTTT. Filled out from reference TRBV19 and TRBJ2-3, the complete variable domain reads DGGITQSPKYLFRKEGQNVTLSCEQNLNHDAMYWYRQDPGQGLRLIYYSQIVNDFQKGDIAEGYSVSREKKESFPLTVTSAQKNPTAFYLCASSIAQDLGHTQYFGPGTRLTVL.

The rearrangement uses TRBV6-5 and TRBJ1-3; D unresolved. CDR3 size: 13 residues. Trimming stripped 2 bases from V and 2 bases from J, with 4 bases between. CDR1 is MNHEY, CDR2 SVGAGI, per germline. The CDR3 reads CASSYDTGNTIYF. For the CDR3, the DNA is TGTGCCAGCAGTTACGACACTGGAAACACCATATATTTT.

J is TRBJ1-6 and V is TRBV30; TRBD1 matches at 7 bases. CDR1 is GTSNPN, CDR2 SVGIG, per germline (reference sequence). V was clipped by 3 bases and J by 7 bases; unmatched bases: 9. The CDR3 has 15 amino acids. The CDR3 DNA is TGTGCCTGGAGCATATCCGGGACAGAGAATTCACCCCTCCACTTT. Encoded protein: CAWSISGTENSPLHF.

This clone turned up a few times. The CDR3 DNA is TGTGCCAGCAGCTTGGGAGTGCCTTCCTACAATGAGCAGTTCTTC. Translating gives CASSLGVPSYNEQFF. J is TRBJ2-1 and V is TRBV5-4; D gene ambiguous. Germline CDR1 is SGHNT and CDR2 is YYREEE (reference sequence). The length of the CDR3 is 15 residues. The V gene lost 0 bases and the J gene lost 1 base, with 8 bases spanning the gap.

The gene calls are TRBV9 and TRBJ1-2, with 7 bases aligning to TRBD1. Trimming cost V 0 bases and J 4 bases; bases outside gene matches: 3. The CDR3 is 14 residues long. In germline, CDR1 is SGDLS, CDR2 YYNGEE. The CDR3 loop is CASSVGPGGYGYTF. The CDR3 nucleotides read TGTGCCAGCAGCGTAGGACCAGGGGGCTATGGCTACACCTTC.

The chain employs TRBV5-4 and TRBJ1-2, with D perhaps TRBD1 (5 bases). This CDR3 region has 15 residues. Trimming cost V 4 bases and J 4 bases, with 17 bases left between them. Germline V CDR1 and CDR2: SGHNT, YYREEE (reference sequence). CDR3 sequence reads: CASSPMGGGLYGYTF. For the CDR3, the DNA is TGTGCCAGCAGCCCCATGGGGGGGGGACTCTATGGCTACACCTTC.

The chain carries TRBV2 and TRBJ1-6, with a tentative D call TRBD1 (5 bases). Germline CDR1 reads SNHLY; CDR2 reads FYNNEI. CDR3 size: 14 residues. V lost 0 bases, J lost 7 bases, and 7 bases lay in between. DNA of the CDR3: TGTGCCAGCAGTGAAGCGAGGGGAAATTCACCCCTCCACTTT. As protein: CASSEARGNSPLHF.

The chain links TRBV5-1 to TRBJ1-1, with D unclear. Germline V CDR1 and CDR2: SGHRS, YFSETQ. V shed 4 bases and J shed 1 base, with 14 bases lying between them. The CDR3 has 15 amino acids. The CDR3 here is CASSLLAGGNTEAFF. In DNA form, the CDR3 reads TGCGCCAGCAGCCTCCTCGCGGGTGGGAACACTGAAGCTTTCTTT.

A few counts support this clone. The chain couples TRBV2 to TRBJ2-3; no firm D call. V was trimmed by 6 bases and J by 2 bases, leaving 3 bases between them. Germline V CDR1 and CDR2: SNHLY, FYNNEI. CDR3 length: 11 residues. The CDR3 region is CASSFTDTQYF. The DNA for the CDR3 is TGTGCCAGCAGCTTCACAGATACGCAGTATTTT.

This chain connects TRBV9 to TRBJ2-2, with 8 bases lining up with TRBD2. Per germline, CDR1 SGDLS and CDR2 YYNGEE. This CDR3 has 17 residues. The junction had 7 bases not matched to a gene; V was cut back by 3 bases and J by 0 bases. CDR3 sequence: CASSAQRGGTNTGELFF. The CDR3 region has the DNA TGTGCCAGCAGCGCCCAACGCGGGGGGACGAACACCGGGGAGCTGTTTTTT. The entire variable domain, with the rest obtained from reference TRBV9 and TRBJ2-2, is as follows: DSGVTQTPKHLITATGQRVTLRCSPRSGDLSVYWYQQSLDQGLQFLIQYYNGEERAKGNILERFSAQQFPDLHSELNLSSLELGDSALYFCASSAQRGGTNTGELFFGEGSRLTVL.

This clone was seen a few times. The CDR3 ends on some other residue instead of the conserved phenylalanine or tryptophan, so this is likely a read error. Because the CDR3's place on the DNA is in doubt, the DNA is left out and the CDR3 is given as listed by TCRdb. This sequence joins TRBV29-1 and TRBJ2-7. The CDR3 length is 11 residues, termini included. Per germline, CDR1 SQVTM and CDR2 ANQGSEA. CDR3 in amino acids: CSVPTGTPFGL.

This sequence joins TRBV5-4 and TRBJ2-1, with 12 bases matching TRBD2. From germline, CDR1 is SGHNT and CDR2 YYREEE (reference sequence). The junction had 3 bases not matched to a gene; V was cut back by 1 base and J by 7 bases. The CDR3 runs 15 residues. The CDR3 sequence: CASSLLAGGGNEQFF. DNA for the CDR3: TGTGCCAGCAGCTTGCTAGCGGGGGGGGGAAATGAGCAGTTCTTC.

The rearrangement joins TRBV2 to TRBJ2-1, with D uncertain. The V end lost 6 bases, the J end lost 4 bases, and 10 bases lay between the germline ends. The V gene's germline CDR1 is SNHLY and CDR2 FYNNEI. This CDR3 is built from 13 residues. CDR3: CASRGRNYNEQFF. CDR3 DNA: TGTGCCAGCAGGGGAAGGAATTACAATGAGCAGTTCTTC.

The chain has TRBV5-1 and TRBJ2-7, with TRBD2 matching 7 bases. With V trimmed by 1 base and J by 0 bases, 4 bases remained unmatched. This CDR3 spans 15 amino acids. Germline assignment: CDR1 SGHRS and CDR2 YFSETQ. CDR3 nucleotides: TGCGCCAGCAGCTTGTACGGCGGGGGCTCCTACGAGCAGTACTTC. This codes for CASSLYGGGSYEQYF. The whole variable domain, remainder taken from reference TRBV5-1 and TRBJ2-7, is KAGVTQTPRYLIKTRGQQVTLSCSPISGHRSVSWYQQTPGQGLQFLFEYFSETQRNKGNFPGRFSGRQFSNSRSEMNVSTLELGDSALYLCASSLYGGGSYEQYFGPGTRLTVT.